This T cell receptor (beta chain) was sequenced during a study of Graves' ophthalmopathy and Graves' hyperthyroidism. RNA transcripts were the template, and TCR beta CDR3 regions were amplified from them. HTBI primers were used in a first-round RT-PCR, which preceded a second-round multiplex PCR. TCRdb independently ran MiXCR on the multiplex PCR reads; one entry per CDR3 protein. The sample has about 620,000 distinct CDR3 sequences; 22% are singletons. Stable hyperthyroidism referred to disease that showed no ophthalmopathy within 18 months of follow-up. Hyperthyroidism patients had new diagnoses, durations under 2 months, and ages of 18 to 65. The CDR3 runs 16 residues. V shed 5 bases and J 0 bases; nucleotides not matched to a gene: 9. Germline values: CDR1 MNHEY, CDR2 SVGEGT. This clonotype was observed many times.

V and J are TRBV6-2 or TRBV6-3 and TRBJ2-7; 8 bases agree with TRBD1. Sample: peripheral blood. This TCR derives from a woman in her late teens or twenties with stable Graves' hyperthyroidism. Some clones in this sample may be carry-over from other donors' samples. CDR3 sequence: CASSKGQAGFSYEQYF. In DNA form, the CDR3 reads TGTGCCAGCAGTAAGGGACAGGCGGGGTTCTCCTACGAGCAGTACTTC.